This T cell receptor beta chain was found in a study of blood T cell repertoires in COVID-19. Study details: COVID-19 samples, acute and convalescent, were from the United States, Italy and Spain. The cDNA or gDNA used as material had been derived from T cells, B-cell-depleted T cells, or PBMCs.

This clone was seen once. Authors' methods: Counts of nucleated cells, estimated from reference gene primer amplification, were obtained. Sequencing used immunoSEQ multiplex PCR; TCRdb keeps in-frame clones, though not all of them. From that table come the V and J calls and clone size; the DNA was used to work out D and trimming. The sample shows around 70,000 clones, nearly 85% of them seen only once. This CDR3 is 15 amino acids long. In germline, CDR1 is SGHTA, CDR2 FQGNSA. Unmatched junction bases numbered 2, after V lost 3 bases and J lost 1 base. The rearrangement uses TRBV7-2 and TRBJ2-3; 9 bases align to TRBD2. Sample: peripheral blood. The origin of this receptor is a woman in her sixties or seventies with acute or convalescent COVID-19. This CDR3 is CASSFPSGGTDTQYF. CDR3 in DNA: TGTGCCAGCAGCTTCCCTAGCGGGGGCACAGATACGCAGTATTTT.